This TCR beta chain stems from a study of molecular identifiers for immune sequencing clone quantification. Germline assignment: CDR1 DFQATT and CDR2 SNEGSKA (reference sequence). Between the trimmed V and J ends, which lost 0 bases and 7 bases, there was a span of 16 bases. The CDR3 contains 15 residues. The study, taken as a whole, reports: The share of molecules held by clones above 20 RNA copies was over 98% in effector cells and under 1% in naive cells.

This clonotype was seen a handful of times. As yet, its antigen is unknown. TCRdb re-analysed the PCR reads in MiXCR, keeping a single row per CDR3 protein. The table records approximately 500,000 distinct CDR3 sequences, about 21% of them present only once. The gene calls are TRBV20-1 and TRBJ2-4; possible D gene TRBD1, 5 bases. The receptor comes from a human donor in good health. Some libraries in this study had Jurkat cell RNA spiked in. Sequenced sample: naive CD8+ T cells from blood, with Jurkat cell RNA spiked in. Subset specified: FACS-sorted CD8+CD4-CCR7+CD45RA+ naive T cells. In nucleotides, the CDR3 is TGCAGTGCTAGAGAGTGGCAAGGATGGGGCAACATTCAGTACTTC. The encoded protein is CSAREWQGWGNIQYF.